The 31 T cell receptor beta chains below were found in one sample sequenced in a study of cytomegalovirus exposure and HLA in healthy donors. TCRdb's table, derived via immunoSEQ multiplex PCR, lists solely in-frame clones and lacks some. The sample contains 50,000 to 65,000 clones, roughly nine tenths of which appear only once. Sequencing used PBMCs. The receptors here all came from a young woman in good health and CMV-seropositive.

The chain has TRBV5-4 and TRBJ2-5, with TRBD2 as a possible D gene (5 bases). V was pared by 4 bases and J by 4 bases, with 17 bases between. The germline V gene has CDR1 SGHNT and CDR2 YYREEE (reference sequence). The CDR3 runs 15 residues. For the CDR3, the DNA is TGTGCCAGCAGCAAAGCGGTAGATAGGTCAGAGACCCAGTACTTC. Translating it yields CASSKAVDRSETQYF.

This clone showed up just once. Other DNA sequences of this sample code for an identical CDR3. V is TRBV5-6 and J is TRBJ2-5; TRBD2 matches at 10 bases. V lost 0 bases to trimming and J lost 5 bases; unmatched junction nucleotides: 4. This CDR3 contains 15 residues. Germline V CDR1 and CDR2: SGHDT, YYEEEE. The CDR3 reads CASSLERGGVETQYF. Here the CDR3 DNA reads TGTGCCAGCAGCTTGGAGCGGGGGGGTGTCGAGACCCAGTACTTC.

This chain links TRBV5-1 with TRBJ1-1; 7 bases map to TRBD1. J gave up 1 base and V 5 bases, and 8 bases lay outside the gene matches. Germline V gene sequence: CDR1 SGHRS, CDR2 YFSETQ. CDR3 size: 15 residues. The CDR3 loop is CASRATGIRNTEAFF. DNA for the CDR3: TGCGCCAGCAGAGCGACAGGGATTAGGAACACTGAAGCTTTCTTT.

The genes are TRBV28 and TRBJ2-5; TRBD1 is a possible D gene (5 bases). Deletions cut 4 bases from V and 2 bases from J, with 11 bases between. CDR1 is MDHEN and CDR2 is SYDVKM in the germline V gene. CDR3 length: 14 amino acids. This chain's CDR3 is CASSWGGYQETQYF. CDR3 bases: TGTGCCAGCAGTTGGGGCGGATATCAAGAGACCCAGTACTTC.

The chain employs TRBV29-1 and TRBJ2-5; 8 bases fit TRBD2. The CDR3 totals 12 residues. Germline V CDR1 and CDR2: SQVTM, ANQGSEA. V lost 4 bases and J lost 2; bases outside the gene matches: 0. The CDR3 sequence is CSVAGGQETQYF. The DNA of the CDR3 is TGCAGCGTTGCGGGGGGGCAAGAGACCCAGTACTTC.

CDR3 in amino acids: CASSATGTDSPLHF. The CDR3 DNA reads TGTGCCAGCAGTGCCACCGGGACAGATTCACCCCTCCACTTT. The V call is TRBV6-4, the J call TRBJ1-6; 7 nucleotides agree with TRBD1. Germline CDR1 reads MRHNA; CDR2 reads SNTAGT. The CDR3 length is 14 residues. Germline trimming cut 4 bases from V and 8 bases from J; bases unmatched to any gene: 5.

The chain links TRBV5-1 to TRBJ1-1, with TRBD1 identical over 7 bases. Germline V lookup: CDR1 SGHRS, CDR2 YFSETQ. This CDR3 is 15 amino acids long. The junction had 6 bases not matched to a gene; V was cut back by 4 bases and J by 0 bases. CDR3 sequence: CASSLRGQLNTEAFF. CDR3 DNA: TGCGCCAGCAGCCTTAGGGGACAGTTGAACACTGAAGCTTTCTTT. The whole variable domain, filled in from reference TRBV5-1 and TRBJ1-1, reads KAGVTQTPRYLIKTRGQQVTLSCSPISGHRSVSWYQQTPGQGLQFLFEYFSETQRNKGNFPGRFSGRQFSNSRSEMNVSTLELGDSALYLCASSLRGQLNTEAFFGQGTRLTVV.

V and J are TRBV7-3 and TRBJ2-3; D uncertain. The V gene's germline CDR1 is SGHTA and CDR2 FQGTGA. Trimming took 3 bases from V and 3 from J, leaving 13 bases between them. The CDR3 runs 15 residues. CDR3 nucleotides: TGTGCCAGCAGCTTCCAGGCAGGTCGTACAGATACGCAGTATTTT. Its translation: CASSFQAGRTDTQYF.

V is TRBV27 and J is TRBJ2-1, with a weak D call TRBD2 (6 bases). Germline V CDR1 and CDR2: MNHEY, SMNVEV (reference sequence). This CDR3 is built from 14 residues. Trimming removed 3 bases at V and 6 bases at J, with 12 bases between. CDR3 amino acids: CASSLRLASNEQFF. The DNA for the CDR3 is TGTGCCAGCAGTTTGAGGCTAGCGAGCAATGAGCAGTTCTTC.

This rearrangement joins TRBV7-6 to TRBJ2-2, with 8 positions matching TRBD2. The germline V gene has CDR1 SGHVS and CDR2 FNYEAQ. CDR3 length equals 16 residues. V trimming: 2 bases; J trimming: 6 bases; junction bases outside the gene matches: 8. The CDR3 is CASSLYLRGASGELFF. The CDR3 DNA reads TGTGCCAGCAGCTTATATTTGCGGGGGGCCTCCGGGGAGCTGTTTTTT.

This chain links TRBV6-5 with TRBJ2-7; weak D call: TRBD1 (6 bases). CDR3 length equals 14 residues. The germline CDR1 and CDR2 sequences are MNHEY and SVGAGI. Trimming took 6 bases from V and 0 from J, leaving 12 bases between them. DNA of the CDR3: TGTGCCAGCAGACTCCGGGACACCTCCTACGAGCAGTACTTC. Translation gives CASRLRDTSYEQYF.

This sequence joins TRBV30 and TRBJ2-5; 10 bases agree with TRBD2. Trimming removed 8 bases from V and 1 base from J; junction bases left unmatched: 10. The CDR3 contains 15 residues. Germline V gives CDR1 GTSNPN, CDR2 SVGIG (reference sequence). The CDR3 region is CARKSGGAPQETQYF. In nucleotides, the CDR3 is TGTGCCCGCAAAAGCGGGGGGGCCCCCCAAGAGACCCAGTACTTC. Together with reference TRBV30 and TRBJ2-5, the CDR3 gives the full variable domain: SQTIHQWPATLVQPVGSPLSLECTVEGTSNPNLYWYRQAAGRGLQLLFYSVGIGQISSEVPQNLSASRPQDRQFILSSKKLLLSDSGFYLCARKSGGAPQETQYFGPGTRLLVL.

CDR3: CATSRPGAGGEQFF. CDR3 sequence (DNA): TGTGCCACCAGCAGACCGGGGGCGGGAGGTGAGCAGTTCTTC. The chain carries TRBV15 and TRBJ2-1; 8 bases agree with TRBD2. The CDR3 consists of 14 residues. Germline CDR1 reads LNHNV; CDR2 reads YYDKDF (reference sequence). The J segment lost 9 bases and the V segment lost 2 bases, leaving 6 bases of the junction unmatched. Full variable domain (missing parts from reference TRBV15 and TRBJ2-1): DAMVIQNPRYQVTQFGKPVTLSCSQTLNHNVMYWYQQKSSQAPKLLFHYYDKDFNNEADTPDNFQSRRPNTSFCFLDIRSPGLGDTAMYLCATSRPGAGGEQFFGPGTRLTVL.

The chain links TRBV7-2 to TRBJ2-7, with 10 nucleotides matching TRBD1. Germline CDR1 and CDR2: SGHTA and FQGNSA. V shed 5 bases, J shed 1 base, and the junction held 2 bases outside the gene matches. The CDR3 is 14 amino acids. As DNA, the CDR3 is TGTGCCAGCAGCACGGGACAGGGGTCCTACGAGCAGTACTTC. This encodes CASSTGQGSYEQYF.

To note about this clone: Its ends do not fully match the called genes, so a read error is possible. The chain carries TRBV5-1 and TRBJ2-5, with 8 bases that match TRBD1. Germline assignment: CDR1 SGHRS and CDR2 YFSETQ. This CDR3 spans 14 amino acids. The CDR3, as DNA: TGCACCAGCAGCGTAACGGACAGGGAAGAGACCCAGTACTTC. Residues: CTSSVTDREETQYF.

The CDR3, as DNA: TGTGCCAGCAGTTCCATGCGGGGGGTGAGGTCCTACGAGCAGTACTTC. This translates into CASSSMRGVRSYEQYF. The chain has TRBV28 and TRBJ2-7; 8 positions agree with TRBD2. Germline loops: CDR1 MDHEN, CDR2 SYDVKM. With 4 bases clipped from V and 1 base from J, the junction kept 9 bases outside the gene matches. The CDR3 covers 16 residues. Full variable domain (missing parts from reference TRBV28 and TRBJ2-7): DVKVTQSSRYLVKRTGEKVFLECVQDMDHENMFWYRQDPGLGLRLIYFSYDVKMKEKGDIPEGYSVSREKKERFSLILESASTNQTSMYLCASSSMRGVRSYEQYFGPGTRLTVT.

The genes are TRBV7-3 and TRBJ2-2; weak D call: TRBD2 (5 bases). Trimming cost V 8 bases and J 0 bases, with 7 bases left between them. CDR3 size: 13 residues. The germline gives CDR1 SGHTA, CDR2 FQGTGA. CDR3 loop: CASEEANTGELFF. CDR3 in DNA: TGTGCCAGCGAGGAGGCGAACACCGGGGAGCTGTTTTTT.

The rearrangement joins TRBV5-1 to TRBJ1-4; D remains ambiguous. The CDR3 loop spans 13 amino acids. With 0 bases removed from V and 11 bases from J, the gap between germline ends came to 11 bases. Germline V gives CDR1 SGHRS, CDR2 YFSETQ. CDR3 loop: CASSLAGGSKLFF. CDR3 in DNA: TGCGCCAGCAGCTTGGCCGGCGGGTCGAAACTGTTTTTT.

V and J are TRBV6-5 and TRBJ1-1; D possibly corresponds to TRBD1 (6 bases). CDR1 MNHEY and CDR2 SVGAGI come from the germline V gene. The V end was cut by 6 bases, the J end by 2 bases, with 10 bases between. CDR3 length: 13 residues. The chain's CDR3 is CASSKQGNTEAFF. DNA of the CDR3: TGTGCCAGCAGCAAACAGGGTAACACTGAAGCTTTCTTT.

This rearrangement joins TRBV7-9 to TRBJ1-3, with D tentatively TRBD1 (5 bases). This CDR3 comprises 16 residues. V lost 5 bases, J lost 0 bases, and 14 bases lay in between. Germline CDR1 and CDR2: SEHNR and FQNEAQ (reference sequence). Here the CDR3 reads CASSGRQFSSGNTIYF. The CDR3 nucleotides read TGTGCCAGCAGCGGCCGACAGTTCTCCTCTGGAAACACCATATATTTT.

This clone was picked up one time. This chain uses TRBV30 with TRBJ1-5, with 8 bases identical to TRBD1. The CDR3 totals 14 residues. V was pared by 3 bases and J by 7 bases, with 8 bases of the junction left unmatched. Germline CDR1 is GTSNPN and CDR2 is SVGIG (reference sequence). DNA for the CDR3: TGTGCCTGGAGCGGCGGGACAGGCGGCCAGCCCCAGCATTTT. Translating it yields CAWSGGTGGQPQHF.

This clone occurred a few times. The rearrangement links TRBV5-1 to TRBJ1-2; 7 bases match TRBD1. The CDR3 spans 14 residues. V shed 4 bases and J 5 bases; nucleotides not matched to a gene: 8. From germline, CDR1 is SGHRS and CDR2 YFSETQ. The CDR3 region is CASSPPSTGYGYTF. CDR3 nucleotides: TGCGCCAGCAGCCCACCGTCGACAGGGTATGGCTACACCTTC.

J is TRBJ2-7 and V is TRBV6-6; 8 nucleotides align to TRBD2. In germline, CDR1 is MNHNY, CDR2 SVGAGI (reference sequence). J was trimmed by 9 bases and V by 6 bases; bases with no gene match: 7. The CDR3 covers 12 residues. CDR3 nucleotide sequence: TGTGCCAGCAGAGGCGGGGGGCGGGGGCAGTACTTC. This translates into CASRGGGRGQYF.

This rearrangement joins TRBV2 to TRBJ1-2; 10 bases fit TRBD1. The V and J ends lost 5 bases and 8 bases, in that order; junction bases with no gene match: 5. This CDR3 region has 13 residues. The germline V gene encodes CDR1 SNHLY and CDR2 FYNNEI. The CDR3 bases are TGTGCCAGCAGTAGACAGGGGGCTTGGGGCTACACCTTC. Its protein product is CASSRQGAWGYTF.

The CDR3, as DNA: TGTGCCAGCAGCGGGACTAGCGGACTCACCGGGGAGCTGTTTTTT. Its translation: CASSGTSGLTGELFF. The rearrangement uses TRBV6-4 and TRBJ2-2; TRBD2 matches 11 bases. This CDR3 is 15 amino acids long. The germline CDR1 and CDR2 sequences are MRHNA and SNTAGT. J was trimmed by 4 bases and V by 6 bases; bases with no gene match: 4.

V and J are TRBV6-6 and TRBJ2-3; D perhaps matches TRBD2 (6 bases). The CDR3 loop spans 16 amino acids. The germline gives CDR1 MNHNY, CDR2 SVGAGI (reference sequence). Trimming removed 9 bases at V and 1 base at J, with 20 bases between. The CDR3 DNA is TGTGCCAGTAGGAGGGTTGTGGATTTGGGCACAGATACGCAGTATTTT. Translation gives CASRRVVDLGTDTQYF.

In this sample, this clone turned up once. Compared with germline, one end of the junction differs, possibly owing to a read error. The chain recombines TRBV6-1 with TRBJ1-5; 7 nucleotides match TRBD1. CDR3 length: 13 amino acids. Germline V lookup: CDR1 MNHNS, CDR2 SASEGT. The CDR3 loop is CAGRDRRNQPQHF. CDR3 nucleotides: TGTGCCGGCAGGGACAGACGCAATCAGCCCCAGCATTTT.

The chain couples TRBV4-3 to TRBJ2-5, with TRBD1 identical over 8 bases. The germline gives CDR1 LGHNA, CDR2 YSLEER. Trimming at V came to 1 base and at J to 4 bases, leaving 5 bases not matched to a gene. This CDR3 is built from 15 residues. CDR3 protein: CASSQVRTGRETQYF. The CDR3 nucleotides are TGCGCCAGCAGCCAAGTTCGGACAGGGCGAGAGACCCAGTACTTC.

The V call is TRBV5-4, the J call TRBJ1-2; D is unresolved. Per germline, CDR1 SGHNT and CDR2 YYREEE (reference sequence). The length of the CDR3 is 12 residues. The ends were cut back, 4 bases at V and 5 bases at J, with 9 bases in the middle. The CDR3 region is CASSKTEYGYTF. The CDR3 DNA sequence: TGTGCCAGCAGCAAGACTGAATATGGCTACACCTTC.

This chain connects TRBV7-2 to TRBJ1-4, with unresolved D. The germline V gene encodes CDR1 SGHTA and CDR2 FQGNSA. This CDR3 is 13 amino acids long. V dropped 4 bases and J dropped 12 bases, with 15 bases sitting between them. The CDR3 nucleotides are TGTGCCAGCAGCTCAATTGGAGGTCTGCAACTGTTTTTT. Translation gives CASSSIGGLQLFF.

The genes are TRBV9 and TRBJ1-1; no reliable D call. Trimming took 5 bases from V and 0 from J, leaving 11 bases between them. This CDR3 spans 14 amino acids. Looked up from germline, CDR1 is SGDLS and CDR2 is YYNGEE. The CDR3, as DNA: TGTGCCAGCAGTCGAGATCCCATGAACACTGAAGCTTTCTTT. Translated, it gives CASSRDPMNTEAFF.